In its sample, the clone carrying this TCR beta chain was seen once. Antigen unknown. The sample is drawn from a study of siplizumab effects on memory and regulatory T cells. The CDR3 runs to 20 residues. Per sample, 95,000 to 100,000 TCR templates were assayed. The table came from immunoSEQ multiplex PCR; TCRdb's copy has only in-frame clones and leaves some out. The profile shows over 85,000 clones, roughly 97% of them singletons. Using three donor pairs, the authors sequenced unstimulated naive, memory, effector memory and TEMRA subsets. Overall study results and limits: Suppressive activity of Tregs proliferating in siplizumab cultures remained unconfirmed. Controls showed an average of around 27% Treg-derived mappable alloreactive CD4+ clones, while siplizumab showed roughly 70%.

The sample was naive CD4+ T cells sorted from blood. This TCR was recovered from a human donor in good health. The chain combines TRBV21-1 with TRBJ2-4. TRBV21-1 represents a pseudogene. The CDR3 DNA reads as TGTGCCAGCAGCAAAGGGGGTATCTCTACCGACCCCTTAGCCAAAAACATTCAGTACTTC. Its protein is CASSKGGISTDPLAKNIQYF.